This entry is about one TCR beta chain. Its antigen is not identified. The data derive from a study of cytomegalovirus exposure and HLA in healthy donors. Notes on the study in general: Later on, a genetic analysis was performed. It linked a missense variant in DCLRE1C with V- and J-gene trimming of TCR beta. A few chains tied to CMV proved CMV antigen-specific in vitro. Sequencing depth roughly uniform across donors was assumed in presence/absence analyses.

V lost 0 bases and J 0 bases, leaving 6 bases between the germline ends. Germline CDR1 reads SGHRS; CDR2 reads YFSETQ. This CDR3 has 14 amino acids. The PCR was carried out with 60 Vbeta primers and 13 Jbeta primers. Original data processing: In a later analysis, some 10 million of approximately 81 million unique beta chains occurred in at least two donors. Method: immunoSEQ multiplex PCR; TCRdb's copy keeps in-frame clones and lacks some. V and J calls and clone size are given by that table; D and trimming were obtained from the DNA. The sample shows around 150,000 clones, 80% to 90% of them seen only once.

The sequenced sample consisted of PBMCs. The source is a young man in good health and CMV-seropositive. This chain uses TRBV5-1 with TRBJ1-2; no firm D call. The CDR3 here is CASSLVSANYGYTF. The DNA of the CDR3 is TGCGCCAGCAGCTTGGTGTCAGCTAACTATGGCTACACCTTC.